What follows describes a single TCR beta chain. Produced via immunoSEQ multiplex PCR; TCRdb's table is partial and in-frame only. The table has about 130,000 clones, over 80% seen once. This sample is part of a study of blood T cell repertoires in COVID-19. Turning to the study itself: Both acute and convalescent COVID-19 samples were obtained from the United States, Italy and Spain.

This CDR3 spans 12 amino acids. Germline V gene lookup returns CDR1 MNHEY and CDR2 SVGAGI. Trimming removed 5 bases at V and 6 bases at J, with 7 bases between. Enrolled through a virtual design, the participants were between roughly 18 and 90 years of age and came from under 25 US areas. This sequence was found in a man under 40 who had recovered from COVID-19. V gene TRBV6-5 combines with J gene TRBJ2-2; no firm D call. Sequencing was performed on PBMCs or T cells enriched from blood (not recorded which). The CDR3 is CASSRDSGELFF. The DNA of the CDR3 is TGTGCCAGCAGTCGAGACTCCGGGGAGCTGTTTTTT.